The 22 T cell receptor beta chains below come from one sample, sequenced in a study of early T cells in non-severe SARS-CoV-2 infection. One entry per CDR3 protein results from TCRdb running MiXCR on the 5' RACE reads. This sample carries around 40,000 distinct CDR3 sequences, over 5% of them seen once, and the ten largest clones take 4.5% to 7.5%. The specimen sequenced was whole blood. The source of these receptors is an adult who was a healthcare worker with PCR-confirmed SARS-CoV-2 infection or an uninfected control (not recorded which).

In this sample, this clonotype turned up many times. This chain links TRBV27 with TRBJ2-1; D is unresolved. Looked up from germline, CDR1 is MNHEY and CDR2 is SMNVEV (reference sequence). The CDR3 is 11 amino acids. V was pared by 4 bases and J by 7 bases, with 5 bases between. The CDR3 coding sequence is TGTGCCAGCAGTTCTAGGAATGAGCAGTTCTTC. This gives the protein CASSSRNEQFF.

The J gene is TRBJ1-4, the V gene TRBV2; 7 bases are a match to TRBD1. V was clipped by 11 bases and J by 8 bases; unmatched bases: 8. Germline V lookup: CDR1 SNHLY, CDR2 FYNNEI. This CDR3 comprises 12 residues. The CDR3 here is CAAEGAREKLFF. As DNA, the CDR3 is TGTGCCGCGGAGGGGGCACGGGAAAAACTGTTTTTT.

This clonotype was seen ten or more times. The rearrangement uses TRBV20-1 and TRBJ1-2; D is perhaps TRBD1 (6 bases). This CDR3 is built from 12 residues. Looked up from germline, CDR1 is DFQATT and CDR2 is SNEGSKA (reference sequence). V lost 4 bases and J 5 bases, leaving 11 bases between the germline ends. The CDR3 DNA reads TGCAGTGCTACTGAGACAGGTTATGGCTACACCTTC. Its translation is CSATETGYGYTF.

This chain joins TRBV19 and TRBJ1-1; TRBD1 matches at 9 bases. J gave up 1 base and V 7 bases, and 7 bases lay outside the gene matches. This CDR3 contains 15 residues. Germline-derived CDR1 and CDR2 are LNHDA and SQIVND (reference sequence). The CDR3 nucleotides read TGTGCCAGTACACTGACAGGGGGGGCGAACACTGAAGCTTTCTTT. Encoded protein: CASTLTGGANTEAFF.

This clonotype was seen repeatedly, ten times or more. The chain has TRBV11-3 and TRBJ1-1; maybe TRBD1 (5 bases). The length of the CDR3 is 13 residues. Germline lookup yields CDR1 SGHNT and CDR2 YENEEA. V dropped 2 bases and J dropped 8 bases, with 12 bases sitting between them. The CDR3 DNA reads TGTGCCAGCAGCTTAACCTCCGGGGCCGAAGCTTTCTTT. Protein: CASSLTSGAEAFF.

This clonotype was counted many times. The chain carries TRBV25-1 and TRBJ2-3; TRBD1 or TRBD2 may be the D gene (5 bases each). This CDR3 spans 12 amino acids. V lost 2 bases and J 12 bases, leaving 12 bases between the germline ends. Per the germline V gene, CDR1 is MGHDK and CDR2 is SYGVNS. The CDR3: CASSEIGDAQYF. The CDR3 DNA sequence: TGTGCCAGCAGTGAAATAGGGGACGCCCAGTATTTT.

The chain links TRBV19 to TRBJ2-1, with 14 nucleotides matching TRBD2. The V and J ends lost 6 bases and 7 bases, in that order; junction bases with no gene match: 11. Germline-derived CDR1 and CDR2 are LNHDA and SQIVND (reference sequence). The CDR3 runs 17 residues. The CDR3 DNA reads as TGTGCCAGTAGCGCCCCTCCGGGACTAGCGGGAGTAAATGAGCAGTTCTTC. Amino acid sequence: CASSAPPGLAGVNEQFF. The full variable domain, in which reference TRBV19 and TRBJ2-1 provide the parts outside the CDR3, is DGGITQSPKYLFRKEGQNVTLSCEQNLNHDAMYWYRQDPGQGLRLIYYSQIVNDFQKGDIAEGYSVSREKKESFPLTVTSAQKNPTAFYLCASSAPPGLAGVNEQFFGPGTRLTVL.

This clonotype showed up many times. The V and J genes are TRBV7-3 and TRBJ2-3, with 9 bases fitting TRBD1. Germline lookup yields CDR1 SGHTA and CDR2 FQGTGA. The CDR3 length is 15 residues. J was trimmed by 3 bases and V by 4 bases; bases with no gene match: 5. CDR3 sequence: CASSSAQGATDTQYF. CDR3 nucleotides: TGTGCCAGCAGCTCAGCACAGGGGGCAACAGATACGCAGTATTTT.

This clonotype was recorded at least ten times. This sequence joins TRBV4-1 and TRBJ2-3; D not resolved. The V end was cut by 0 bases, the J end by 2 bases, with 15 bases between. Germline V gives CDR1 MGHRA, CDR2 YSYEKL. The CDR3 sequence is 17 residues long. The CDR3 protein is CASSQDLADHLTDTQYF. The CDR3, as DNA: TGCGCCAGCAGCCAAGATCTGGCGGACCATCTCACAGATACGCAGTATTTT.

This clonotype showed up many times. V and J are TRBV20-1 and TRBJ2-3, with 9 bases matching TRBD2. The J segment lost 1 base and the V segment lost 6 bases, leaving 5 bases of the junction unmatched. The CDR3 contains 14 residues. Germline CDR1 reads DFQATT; CDR2 reads SNEGSKA (reference sequence). The CDR3 region is CSAPTSGRTDTQYF. The CDR3 region has the DNA TGCAGTGCACCGACTAGCGGCCGCACAGATACGCAGTATTTT.

The J gene is TRBJ2-7, the V gene TRBV10-2, with D hard to call. Deletions cut 5 bases from V and 0 bases from J, with 11 bases between. The CDR3 contains 14 residues. Germline assignment: CDR1 WSHSY and CDR2 SAAADI. The CDR3 DNA follows: TGCGCCAGCAGTTTGCACTTGAGCTCCTACGAGCAGTACTTC. This sequence encodes CASSLHLSSYEQYF.

This clonotype showed up just a few times. The V call is TRBV11-3, the J call TRBJ2-2; D may correspond to TRBD1 or TRBD2 (6 bases each). The V gene lost 0 bases and the J gene lost 10 bases, with 12 bases spanning the gap. This CDR3 has 14 residues. Germline V gene data show CDR1 as SGHNT and CDR2 as YENEEA. The CDR3 spells CASSLDRGAKELFF. CDR3 in DNA: TGTGCCAGCAGCTTAGATAGGGGGGCAAAGGAGCTGTTTTTT.

This clonotype appeared many times. This chain links TRBV6-1 with TRBJ1-2, with 7 bases that match TRBD1. Germline V gene data show CDR1 as MNHNS and CDR2 as SASEGT. Trimming took 11 bases from V and 7 from J; bases not matched to a gene: 22. CDR3 length: 16 residues. Here the CDR3 reads CAVPQRLSGGMSGYTF. CDR3 DNA sequence: TGTGCCGTACCGCAGCGGTTGTCAGGGGGAATGAGTGGCTACACCTTC.

This clonotype has at least ten counts. V and J are TRBV5-1 and TRBJ2-1; no reliable D call. Germline V lookup: CDR1 SGHRS, CDR2 YFSETQ. The germline V and J ends were trimmed by 0 bases and 8 bases, with 9 bases remaining between them. This CDR3 contains 13 residues. CDR3 loop: CASSLGETDEQFF. The CDR3 coding sequence is TGCGCCAGCAGCTTGGGTGAAACTGATGAGCAGTTCTTC.

The V and J genes are TRBV28 and TRBJ2-7; TRBD2 matches 7 bases. The CDR3 runs to 13 residues. V dropped 7 bases and J dropped 4; count of bases not matched to a gene: 7. The germline CDR1 and CDR2 sequences are MDHEN and SYDVKM. The CDR3 spells CASIPSGLYEQYF. The CDR3 DNA reads TGTGCCAGCATCCCTAGCGGATTGTACGAGCAGTACTTC.

This clonotype has at least ten counts. The genes are TRBV12-3 or TRBV12-4 and TRBJ1-5; D gene ambiguous. The CDR3 is made up of 13 amino acids. V shed 0 bases and J shed 6 bases, with 6 bases lying between them. CDR3: CASSLAWTQPQHF. As DNA, the CDR3 is TGTGCCAGCAGTTTAGCGTGGACTCAGCCCCAGCATTTT.

There are a few counts of this clonotype. CDR3 region: CASSMPDGRETQYF. CDR3 in DNA: TGTGCCAGTAGTATGCCCGACGGCCGAGAGACCCAGTACTTC. The rearrangement uses TRBV19 and TRBJ2-5; no firm D call. This CDR3 is built from 14 residues. V dropped 3 bases and J dropped 4 bases, with 12 bases sitting between them. Per germline, CDR1 LNHDA and CDR2 SQIVND (reference sequence).

The chain carries TRBV20-1 and TRBJ2-3; TRBD1 matches 7 bases. Germline CDR1 is DFQATT and CDR2 is SNEGSKA (reference sequence). The CDR3 spans 16 residues. J was trimmed by 11 bases and V by 1 base; bases with no gene match: 18. CDR3 DNA: TGCAGTGCTAGAGCAGGGGGTGGCGGACTGATCGGTGGGCAGTATTTT. Translating it yields CSARAGGGGLIGGQYF.

The chain uses TRBV14 and TRBJ2-7, with D maybe TRBD1 (6 bases). Germline CDR1 reads SGHDN; CDR2 reads FVKESK. The CDR3 loop spans 13 amino acids. Trimming pared 3 bases from V and 2 bases from J, leaving 8 bases between. CDR3 residues: CASSHSGAYEQYF. As DNA, the CDR3 is TGTGCCAGCAGCCATTCAGGGGCCTACGAGCAGTACTTC.

This clonotype came up many times. This chain joins TRBV20-1 and TRBJ2-1; 8 bases match TRBD2. J gave up 4 bases and V 3 bases, and 5 bases lay outside the gene matches. The germline V gene encodes CDR1 DFQATT and CDR2 SNEGSKA (reference sequence). There are 14 residues in the CDR3. In nucleotides, the CDR3 is TGCAGTGCTAGTGCTAGCGGGCTATACAATGAGCAGTTCTTC. Protein product: CSASASGLYNEQFF.

Worth noting for this clonotype: A read error may be the cause here, since a much bigger clone is one base away. This chain connects TRBV28 to TRBJ2-3; D is undetermined. CDR1 and CDR2 from the germline V gene are MDHEN and SYDVKM. The CDR3 loop spans 12 amino acids. The CDR3 sequence is CASSPFTDTQNF. CDR3 DNA: TGTGCCAGCAGCCCGTTCACAGATACGCAGAATTTT.

A few counts support this clonotype. V gene TRBV20-1 combines with J gene TRBJ2-1, with D unresolved. The CDR3 runs to 13 residues. The germline gives CDR1 DFQATT, CDR2 SNEGSKA (reference sequence). Deletions cut 3 bases from V and 9 bases from J, with 15 bases between. CDR3 nucleotide sequence: TGCAGTGCTAGCTTGGTTGTCCCTGGTGAGCAGTTCTTC. The encoded protein is CSASLVVPGEQFF.